These 15 T cell receptor beta chains came from one sample sequenced in a study of blood T cell repertoires in COVID-19 (dated by TCRdb to 2018 to 2021). The library came from the immunoSEQ multiplex PCR assay. TCRdb mirrors the immuneACCESS table, restricted to in-frame sequences. Some clones are absent from its copies; in checked studies, under half trace to an unresolved V gene, and the reason for the others is unknown. A total of 140,000 or so clones appear in this sample, 87% of them only once. 8.6% of the sample belongs to the ten largest clones. Sequencing was carried out using peripheral blood. The receptor set was obtained from a woman between 50 and 59 years old with active or convalescent COVID-19.

The V call is TRBV2, the J call TRBJ1-5; 8 nucleotides align to TRBD1. V lost 6 bases and J lost 9; bases outside the gene matches: 7. This CDR3 is built from 13 residues. Germline values: CDR1 SNHLY, CDR2 FYNNEI. The CDR3 protein is CASRGTGHSPQHF. The DNA of the CDR3 is TGTGCCAGCAGGGGGACAGGTCATTCGCCCCAGCATTTT.

This clone was picked up one time. The rearrangement links TRBV28 to TRBJ1-5, with D maybe TRBD1 (6 bases). Germline lookup yields CDR1 MDHEN and CDR2 SYDVKM. The CDR3 is 16 residues long. Trimming cost V 7 bases and J 3 bases, with 19 bases left between them. The CDR3 is CASTSIRGATNQPQHF. CDR3 nucleotides: TGTGCCAGCACTTCTATACGGGGGGCCACCAATCAGCCCCAGCATTTT.

This clone was seen only once. This chain links TRBV4-3 with TRBJ1-4, with D tentatively TRBD1 (5 bases). The CDR3 consists of 16 residues. V lost 4 bases to trimming and J lost 6 bases, with 18 bases between them. In germline, CDR1 is LGHNA, CDR2 YSLEER. CDR3 region: CASSPNRFQFDEKLFF. CDR3 sequence (DNA): TGCGCCAGCAGCCCAAACAGGTTTCAGTTTGATGAAAAACTGTTTTTT.

The chain couples TRBV7-9 to TRBJ1-4; tentatively, D is TRBD1 (6 bases). Trimming left V 5 bases short and J 6 bases short, with 16 bases between. Germline CDR1 and CDR2: SEHNR and FQNEAQ (reference sequence). The CDR3 is 15 amino acids. CDR3 DNA: TGTGCCAGCAGCCCGTCGACAGGTGAGGATGAAAAACTGTTTTTT. This sequence encodes CASSPSTGEDEKLFF.

This clone was found a few times. This rearrangement joins TRBV28 to TRBJ2-7; 8 bases fit TRBD2. V gave up 1 base and J gave up 0 bases; unmatched junction bases: 14. This CDR3 region has 19 residues. Germline values: CDR1 MDHEN, CDR2 SYDVKM. As DNA, the CDR3 is TGTGCCAGCAGTTTATATTTTCAAGACCCTAGCGGGCGCTCCTACGAGCAGTACTTC. Protein sequence: CASSLYFQDPSGRSYEQYF.

The chain has TRBV14 and TRBJ1-1, with D possibly matching TRBD1 (6 bases). This CDR3 region has 13 residues. V shed 6 bases and J shed 1 base, with 9 bases lying between them. Germline CDR1 reads SGHDN; CDR2 reads FVKESK. CDR3: CASSLQGNTEAFF. The CDR3 nucleotides are TGTGCCAGCAGTTTACAGGGGAACACTGAAGCTTTCTTT. Variable domain in full (rest from reference TRBV14 and TRBJ1-1): EAGVTQFPSHSVIEKGQTVTLRCDPISGHDNLYWYRRVMGKEIKFLLHFVKESKQDESGMPNNRFLAERTGGTYSTLKVQPAELEDSGVYFCASSLQGNTEAFFGQGTRLTVV.

The chain recombines TRBV15 with TRBJ1-3; maybe TRBD1 (5 bases). CDR3 length equals 15 residues. Germline V CDR1 and CDR2: LNHNV, YYDKDF (reference sequence). V lost 1 base and J 2 bases, leaving 9 bases between the germline ends. This CDR3 is CATSRGGLAGNTIYF. The CDR3 DNA reads as TGTGCCACCAGCAGAGGGGGCCTGGCTGGAAACACCATATATTTT.

The gene calls are TRBV29-1 and TRBJ2-5; no reliable D call. The V and J ends lost 7 bases and 7 bases respectively, with 10 bases between them. The CDR3 covers 10 residues. Germline loops: CDR1 SQVTM, CDR2 ANQGSEA. CDR3 sequence: CSARTGTQYF. CDR3 DNA: TGCAGCGCCCGAACCGGGACCCAGTACTTC.

The chain couples TRBV5-1 to TRBJ1-2; 8 bases are shared with TRBD1. Per germline, CDR1 SGHRS and CDR2 YFSETQ. V shed 4 bases, J shed 3 bases, and the junction held 5 bases outside the gene matches. The CDR3 loop spans 14 amino acids. The CDR3 DNA reads as TGCGCCAGCAGCCTGACAGGGGAGCACTATGGCTACACCTTC. This sequence encodes CASSLTGEHYGYTF.

This clone has only one observation. This chain uses TRBV5-1 with TRBJ2-5, with 9 nucleotides matching TRBD1. The V gene's germline CDR1 is SGHRS and CDR2 YFSETQ. J was trimmed by 3 bases and V by 3 bases; bases with no gene match: 0. CDR3 size: 13 residues. CDR3 loop: CASSWDREETQYF. The CDR3 DNA reads TGCGCCAGCAGCTGGGACAGGGAAGAGACCCAGTACTTC.

This rearrangement joins TRBV19 to TRBJ1-5, with 8 bases fitting TRBD1. This CDR3 comprises 13 residues. V shed 7 bases, J shed 7 bases, and the junction held 6 bases outside the gene matches. Germline V gene lookup returns CDR1 LNHDA and CDR2 SQIVND (reference sequence). CDR3 nucleotides: TGTGCCAGTATAGGGACAGGCCTACAGCCCCAGCATTTT. Residues: CASIGTGLQPQHF.

J is TRBJ2-1 and V is TRBV7-8; D is undetermined. CDR1 is SGHVS, CDR2 FQNEAQ, per germline. The CDR3 totals 17 residues. V shed 1 base and J shed 1 base, with 14 bases lying between them. Here the CDR3 reads CASSLGSWRQSYNEQFF. The CDR3 nucleotides read TGTGCCAGCAGCTTAGGGTCATGGCGGCAATCCTACAATGAGCAGTTCTTC.

The chain uses TRBV27 and TRBJ2-7; TRBD1 agrees at 9 bases. The CDR3 spans 15 residues. V lost 6 bases and J lost 4; bases outside the gene matches: 10. The V gene's germline CDR1 is MNHEY and CDR2 SMNVEV (reference sequence). The CDR3 coding sequence is TGTGCCAGCAGATCAACCGGGACAGGGTTTTACGAGCAGTACTTC. Amino acid sequence: CASRSTGTGFYEQYF.

This clone was counted a single time. The V call is TRBV15, the J call TRBJ1-1; D is perhaps TRBD1 (5 bases). The V gene's germline CDR1 is LNHNV and CDR2 YYDKDF (reference sequence). Trimming removed 3 bases from V and 5 bases from J, with 16 bases in between. This CDR3 comprises 15 residues. Here the CDR3 reads CATSSARGVGTEAFF. CDR3 nucleotide sequence: TGTGCCACCAGCAGTGCCCGGGGGGTTGGAACTGAAGCTTTCTTT.

The CDR3 loop is CASNAAGTGTSQSEAFF. The CDR3 DNA reads as TGTGCCAGCAACGCCGCCGGGACAGGGACGTCACAATCAGAAGCTTTCTTT. The chain uses TRBV28 and TRBJ1-1, with 9 bases that match TRBD1. Germline V gene data show CDR1 as MDHEN and CDR2 as SYDVKM. V lost 7 bases to trimming and J lost 8 bases; unmatched junction nucleotides: 20. The CDR3 sequence is 17 residues long.